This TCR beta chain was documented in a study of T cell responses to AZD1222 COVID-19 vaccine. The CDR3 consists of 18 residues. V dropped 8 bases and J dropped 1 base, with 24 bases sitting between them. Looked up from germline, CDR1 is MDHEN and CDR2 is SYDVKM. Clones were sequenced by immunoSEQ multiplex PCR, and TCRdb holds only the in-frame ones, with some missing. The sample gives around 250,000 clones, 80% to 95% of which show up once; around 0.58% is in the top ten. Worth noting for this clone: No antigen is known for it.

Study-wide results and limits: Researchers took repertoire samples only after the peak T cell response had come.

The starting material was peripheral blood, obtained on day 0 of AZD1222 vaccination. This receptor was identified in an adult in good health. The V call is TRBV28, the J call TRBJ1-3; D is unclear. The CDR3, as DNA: TGTGCCAGCCACAAGATCCGGGATACATTTTTTTCTGGAAACACCATATATTTT. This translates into CASHKIRDTFFSGNTIYF.